One and the same sample provided the 6 T cell receptor beta chains below, sequenced in a study of T-cell memory formation after mild COVID-19. TCRdb used MiXCR to reprocess the 5' RACE reads, holding one entry per CDR3 protein. The profile shows roughly 29,000 distinct CDR3 sequences, around 6.8% of them singletons. The sequenced material came from PBMCs or a T cell subset sorted from them (not recorded which). The source of these receptors is an adult woman who had mild COVID-19 (a few samples of this study predate the infection). Cell type and time point are not known.

This clonotype is medium-sized (0.01 to 0.1%) within its sample. This chain connects TRBV12-3 or TRBV12-4 to TRBJ2-5, with D tentatively TRBD1 or TRBD2 (5 bases each). The CDR3 totals 15 residues. Trimming cost V 4 bases and J 5 bases, with 17 bases left between them. CDR3 region: CASSSGTPGVETQYF. CDR3 in DNA: TGTGCCAGCAGTTCCGGGACCCCGGGCGTGGAGACCCAGTACTTC.

This clonotype was seen many times. This chain connects TRBV9 to TRBJ1-3, with D hard to call. With 1 base removed from V and 1 base from J, the gap between germline ends came to 21 bases. The CDR3 has 19 residues. Germline CDR1 and CDR2: SGDLS and YYNGEE. CDR3 region: CASSVTPVIQTESGNTIYF. Here the CDR3 DNA reads TGTGCCAGCAGCGTAACTCCGGTCATACAAACAGAATCTGGAAACACCATATATTTT.

This clonotype was picked up many times. This chain uses TRBV3-1 with TRBJ1-6; D gene uncertain. This CDR3 contains 15 residues. With 4 bases removed from V and 6 bases from J, the gap between germline ends came to 13 bases. Germline V CDR1 and CDR2: LGHDT, YNNKEL (reference sequence). The CDR3 region is CASSPSEGTNSPLHF. The CDR3 DNA reads as TGTGCCAGCAGCCCAAGCGAGGGAACTAATTCACCCCTCCACTTT.

This clonotype has a count of ten or more. This chain links TRBV7-9 with TRBJ1-2; the D gene is possibly TRBD1 (6 bases). Trimming took off 4 bases at V and 8 bases at J, with 11 bases between the two ends. Germline loops: CDR1 SEHNR, CDR2 FQNEAQ (reference sequence). This CDR3 is 12 amino acids long. The CDR3 reads CASSYRVGGYTF. The DNA of the CDR3 is TGTGCCAGCAGCTACAGGGTTGGGGGCTACACCTTC.

By frequency in the sample, this clonotype is medium-sized. The DNA of the CDR3 is TGTGCCAGCGACAGTTTCGGTTTAGGGGGGAGCTCCTACAATGAGCAGTTCTTC. It encodes CASDSFGLGGSSYNEQFF. The chain is built from TRBV12-3 or TRBV12-4 and TRBJ2-1; D could derive from TRBD1 or TRBD2 (6 bases each). The germline V and J ends were trimmed by 8 bases and 0 bases, with 23 bases remaining between them. The CDR3 sequence is 18 residues long.

This clonotype was counted many times. This sequence joins TRBV12-3 or TRBV12-4 and TRBJ1-3; D is possibly TRBD1 (5 bases). This CDR3 has 15 amino acids. V was cut by 7 bases and J by 3 bases, with 16 bases left in between. The CDR3 here is CASNPGTSRGNTIYF. The DNA of the CDR3 is TGTGCCAGCAACCCCGGGACTTCCCGTGGAAACACCATATATTTT.